One TCR beta chain is described in this entry. No antigen is known for it. The data are from a study of T cell responses to AZD1222 COVID-19 vaccine. Notes on the study in general: None of the repertoires were sampled until the peak T cell response had passed. White British donors predominated, females outnumbered males, and clonal diversity was possibly underestimated. Across spike, vaccine-associated CD4 TCRs were found, dominant at 160-218 and 743-854. Variant regions that are unmutated are reportedly the target of nearly half of spike-specific TCRs.

The V end lost 2 bases, the J end lost 3 bases, and 14 bases lay between the germline ends. The germline V gene encodes CDR1 SQVTM and CDR2 ANQGSEA. The CDR3 is made up of 14 amino acids. Clones were sequenced by immunoSEQ multiplex PCR, and TCRdb holds only the in-frame ones, with some missing. In the table there are about 200,000 clones, 85% to 95% of which are singletons. This chain links TRBV29-1 with TRBJ2-7; weak D call: TRBD1 (6 bases). Source: peripheral blood, taken 28 days after the second dose of the MenACWY control vaccine. The clonotype was recovered from an adult who received the MenACWY meningococcal vaccine as a control. The CDR3 nucleotides are TGCAGCGTTGAATCGTGGGACAAAAGCTACGAGCAGTACTTC. The encoded protein is CSVESWDKSYEQYF.